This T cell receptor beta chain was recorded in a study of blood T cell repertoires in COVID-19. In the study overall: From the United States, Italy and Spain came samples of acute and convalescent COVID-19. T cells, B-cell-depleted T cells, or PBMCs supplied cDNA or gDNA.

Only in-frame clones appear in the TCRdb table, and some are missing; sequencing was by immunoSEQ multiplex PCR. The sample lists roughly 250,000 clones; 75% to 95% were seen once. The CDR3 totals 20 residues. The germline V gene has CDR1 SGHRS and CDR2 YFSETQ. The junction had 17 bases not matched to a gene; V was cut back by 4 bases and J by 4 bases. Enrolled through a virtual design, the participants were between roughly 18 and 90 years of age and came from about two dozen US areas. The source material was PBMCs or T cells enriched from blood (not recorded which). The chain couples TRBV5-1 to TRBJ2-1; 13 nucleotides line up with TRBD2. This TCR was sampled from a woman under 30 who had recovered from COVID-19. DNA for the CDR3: TGCGCCAGCAGCCGAAATGGACTAGCGGGGGCCCTACAATTATACAATGAGCAGTTCTTC. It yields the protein CASSRNGLAGALQLYNEQFF.